This entry lists 25 T cell receptor beta chains sequenced from one sample in a study of blood T cell repertoires in COVID-19. Libraries were prepared by immunoSEQ multiplex PCR; TCRdb keeps only in-frame clonotypes and omits some of them. The data hold about 180,000 clones, with approximately 86% observed a single time. The material sequenced was PBMCs or T cells enriched from blood (not recorded which). The receptors stem from a man aged 60 to 69 who had recovered from COVID-19.

This clone turned up a few times. The chain carries TRBV15 and TRBJ1-5, with D possibly matching TRBD1 (6 bases). V was trimmed by 1 base and J by 3 bases, leaving 10 bases between them. The CDR3 contains 15 residues. The germline CDR1 and CDR2 sequences are LNHNV and YYDKDF (reference sequence). CDR3 in amino acids: CATSRVRDNNQPQHF. CDR3 in DNA: TGTGCCACCAGCAGAGTCCGGGACAACAATCAGCCCCAGCATTTT.

This chain links TRBV7-9 with TRBJ1-2; D may be TRBD1 (6 bases). The germline V and J ends were trimmed by 1 base and 0 bases, with 12 bases remaining between them. This CDR3 region has 16 residues. The germline V gene encodes CDR1 SEHNR and CDR2 FQNEAQ (reference sequence). As DNA, the CDR3 is TGTGCCAGCAGCTTAGGGGCAGGGGCTTCTAACTATGGCTACACCTTC. Its protein is CASSLGAGASNYGYTF.

The chain employs TRBV5-1 and TRBJ2-2; no reliable D call. The CDR3 is made up of 13 amino acids. Trimming left V 0 bases short and J 6 bases short, with 6 bases between. Germline CDR1 reads SGHRS; CDR2 reads YFSETQ. The CDR3 nucleotides are TGCGCCAGCAGCTTGGCGGCGGCCGGGGAGCTGTTTTTT. This sequence encodes CASSLAAAGELFF.

The chain recombines TRBV5-6 with TRBJ1-2; 8 bases match TRBD1. Germline CDR1 reads SGHDT; CDR2 reads YYEEEE. V was clipped by 3 bases and J by 4 bases; unmatched bases: 11. This CDR3 comprises 16 residues. This CDR3 reads CASSSRDRIVGYGYTF. The DNA for the CDR3 is TGTGCCAGCAGCTCCCGGGACAGGATTGTTGGCTATGGCTACACCTTC.

This clone was seen once. The chain employs TRBV3-1 (or the pseudogene TRBV3-2) and TRBJ1-2; weak D call: TRBD1 (5 bases). Trimming took 0 bases from V and 6 from J, leaving 11 bases between them. Germline V CDR1 and CDR2: LGHDT, YNNKEL (reference sequence). There are 14 residues in the CDR3. The CDR3 DNA reads TGTGCCAGCAGCCAAGATAGCAGGGTTAATGGCTACACCTTC. Translating gives CASSQDSRVNGYTF.

This sequence joins TRBV20-1 and TRBJ2-5; D might be TRBD2 (5 bases). Between the trimmed V and J ends, which lost 6 bases and 7 bases, there was a span of 9 bases. This CDR3 is 10 amino acids long. Germline CDR1 reads DFQATT; CDR2 reads SNEGSKA (reference sequence). Here the CDR3 reads CSAAAATQYF. The CDR3, as DNA: TGCAGTGCCGCAGCGGCGACCCAGTACTTC.

The chain carries TRBV29-1 and TRBJ2-1, with 10 positions matching TRBD2. The CDR3 has 15 amino acids. CDR1 is SQVTM and CDR2 is ANQGSEA in the germline V gene. V was pared by 4 bases and J by 4 bases, with 7 bases of the junction left unmatched. CDR3 region: CSVGGTSGDYNEQFF. CDR3 nucleotides: TGCAGCGTTGGTGGAACTAGCGGGGATTACAATGAGCAGTTCTTC.

This chain uses TRBV28 with TRBJ1-5; 12 nucleotides align to TRBD1. The V gene's germline CDR1 is MDHEN and CDR2 SYDVKM. V lost 6 bases to trimming and J lost 4 bases; unmatched junction nucleotides: 13. The CDR3 has 18 residues. The CDR3 bases are TGTGCCAGCAGGCCGAAGACCGGGACAGGGGGCAGGAATCAGCCCCAGCATTTT. It encodes CASRPKTGTGGRNQPQHF.

The chain combines TRBV18 with TRBJ1-5; 8 nucleotides match TRBD1. Germline CDR1 and CDR2: KGHSH and LQKENI. This CDR3 is 15 amino acids long. Losses at the gene ends were 4 bases for V and 3 bases for J; bases not matched to a gene: 5. The DNA for the CDR3 is TGTGCCAGCTCACGGGGACAGGACATCAATCAGCCCCAGCATTTT. Its protein product is CASSRGQDINQPQHF.

A single count supports this clone. The chain recombines TRBV28 with TRBJ2-7; 11 bases are a match to TRBD2. Germline values: CDR1 MDHEN, CDR2 SYDVKM. V dropped 7 bases and J dropped 3; count of bases not matched to a gene: 2. There are 13 residues in the CDR3. The CDR3, as DNA: TGTGCCAGCATCGGACTAGCGGGCTACGAGCAGTACTTC. This encodes CASIGLAGYEQYF.

V usage is TRBV5-1 and J usage is TRBJ2-1, with TRBD2 matching over 8 bases. The CDR3 is 15 amino acids. Unmatched junction bases numbered 10, after V lost 4 bases and J lost 7 bases. Germline V gene lookup returns CDR1 SGHRS and CDR2 YFSETQ. The CDR3 sequence is CASSMTPGTRNEQFF. CDR3 nucleotides: TGCGCCAGCAGCATGACCCCCGGGACTAGGAATGAGCAGTTCTTC.

This clone was detected only once. V usage is TRBV20-1 and J usage is TRBJ2-1; no clear D. CDR3 length: 11 residues. Germline-derived CDR1 and CDR2 are DFQATT and SNEGSKA (reference sequence). V shed 3 bases and J shed 7 bases, with 7 bases lying between them. DNA of the CDR3: TGCAGTGCTAGCAAAGCGAATGAGCAGTTCTTC. Translation gives CSASKANEQFF.

This clone was found once. This chain connects TRBV4-1 to TRBJ2-3; D uncertain. V gave up 0 bases and J gave up 1 base, with 5 bases separating them. CDR3 size: 14 residues. The germline V gene has CDR1 MGHRA and CDR2 YSYEKL. The CDR3 reads CASSQDSGTDTQYF. DNA for the CDR3: TGCGCCAGCAGCCAAGATTCGGGCACAGATACGCAGTATTTT.

This chain uses TRBV30 with TRBJ1-2; no reliable D call. The CDR3 contains 13 residues. The germline V gene has CDR1 GTSNPN and CDR2 SVGIG (reference sequence). V shed 3 bases and J shed 3 bases, with 11 bases lying between them. DNA of the CDR3: TGTGCCTGGAGACGAGGGTCCCACTATGGCTACACCTTC. Translation gives CAWRRGSHYGYTF.

CDR3 nucleotides: TGTGCCAGTAGTAACGCCAGGGTCTGGGATGAGCAGTTCTTC. This encodes CASSNARVWDEQFF. The gene calls are TRBV19 and TRBJ2-1; TRBD1 is a possible D gene (5 bases). The CDR3 length is 14 residues. V was clipped by 4 bases and J by 8 bases, with 15 bases between them. Per germline, CDR1 LNHDA and CDR2 SQIVND (reference sequence).

This clone was seen a single time. The CDR3 protein is CASRRDTPNTGELFF. For the CDR3, the DNA is TGTGCCAGCAGACGGGACACCCCTAACACCGGGGAGCTGTTTTTT. The gene calls are TRBV28 and TRBJ2-2; possible D gene TRBD1, 6 bases. There are 15 residues in the CDR3. V was shortened by 6 bases and J by 2 bases, with 13 bases between the two germline ends. Germline V lookup: CDR1 MDHEN, CDR2 SYDVKM.

The chain carries TRBV11-2 and TRBJ2-3; 9 nucleotides align to TRBD2. The CDR3 runs to 18 residues. V dropped 2 bases and J dropped 1; count of bases not matched to a gene: 10. The germline V gene encodes CDR1 SGHAT and CDR2 FQNNGV. In DNA form, the CDR3 reads TGTGCCAGCAGCTTAAGTGGTGGGCTAGCGGGGCGCACAGATACGCAGTATTTT. Translated, it gives CASSLSGGLAGRTDTQYF. The full variable domain, with the rest looked up from reference TRBV11-2 and TRBJ2-3, is EAGVAQSPRYKIIEKRQSVAFWCNPISGHATLYWYQQILGQGPKLLIQFQNNGVVDDSQLPKDRFSAERLKGVDSTLKIQPAKLEDSAVYLCASSLSGGLAGRTDTQYFGPGTRLTVL.

J is TRBJ2-1 and V is TRBV7-6, with 9 bases that match TRBD2. Germline loops: CDR1 SGHVS, CDR2 FNYEAQ. Unmatched junction bases numbered 10, after V lost 1 base and J lost 9 bases. The CDR3 is 16 residues long. The DNA of the CDR3 is TGTGCCAGCAGCTTAGTTGCGACTAGCGGTGGGGGTGAGCAGTTCTTC. Its protein product is CASSLVATSGGGEQFF.

V and J are TRBV5-1 and TRBJ2-1, with a possible D match to TRBD1 (5 bases). The CDR3 has 15 amino acids. V was pared by 0 bases and J by 8 bases, with 15 bases between. Germline assignment: CDR1 SGHRS and CDR2 YFSETQ. CDR3 amino acids: CASSLEGRVVDEQFF. Here the CDR3 DNA reads TGCGCCAGCAGCTTGGAGGGCAGGGTGGTGGATGAGCAGTTCTTC.

The V and J genes are TRBV7-3 and TRBJ2-7; TRBD2 might be the D (6 bases). V lost 5 bases and J lost 3, with 17 bases in between. The germline V gene has CDR1 SGHTA and CDR2 FQGTGA. The CDR3 length is 15 residues. The CDR3 loop reads CASSPQGGTRYEQYF. CDR3 nucleotides: TGTGCCAGCAGCCCCCAGGGAGGCACACGCTACGAGCAGTACTTC. Looking up the rest from reference TRBV7-3 and TRBJ2-7 gives the full variable domain: GAGVSQTPSNKVTEKGKYVELRCDPISGHTALYWYRQSLGQGPEFLIYFQGTGAADDSGLPNDRFFAVRPEGSVSTLKIQRTERGDSAVYLCASSPQGGTRYEQYFGPGTRLTVT.

The rearrangement uses TRBV5-6 and TRBJ2-2; 11 bases are shared with TRBD1. The CDR3 extends over 15 amino acids. Germline lookup yields CDR1 SGHDT and CDR2 YYEEEE. The trim removed 4 bases at V and 6 bases at J, leaving 5 bases unmatched. DNA of the CDR3: TGTGCCAGCAGCGCGGGACAGGGGGTTCCCGGGGAGCTGTTTTTT. The encoded protein is CASSAGQGVPGELFF.

V is TRBV5-6 and J is TRBJ1-2, with 8 bases aligning to TRBD1. V lost 0 bases and J lost 5; bases outside the gene matches: 6. The CDR3 runs to 15 residues. Per the germline V gene, CDR1 is SGHDT and CDR2 is YYEEEE. CDR3 bases: TGTGCCAGCAGCTTGGGAGGGGACAGGTTGTATGGCTACACCTTC. It is translated as CASSLGGDRLYGYTF. The complete variable domain, with remaining parts taken from reference TRBV5-6 and TRBJ1-2, reads DAGVTQSPTHLIKTRGQQVTLRCSPKSGHDTVSWYQQALGQGPQFIFQYYEEEERQRGNFPDRFSGHQFPNYSSELNVNALLLGDSALYLCASSLGGDRLYGYTFGSGTRLTVV.

The chain is built from TRBV30 and TRBJ1-2; no clear D. The CDR3 covers 17 residues. Germline-derived CDR1 and CDR2 are GTSNPN and SVGIG (reference sequence). Trimming pared 2 bases from V and 0 bases from J, leaving 19 bases between. The CDR3 DNA reads TGTGCCTGGAGTCCCGGGAACTCCTATAGAGCTAACTATGGCTACACCTTC. Translating gives CAWSPGNSYRANYGYTF.

The chain joins TRBV14 to TRBJ2-7, with TRBD2 matching over 15 bases. The CDR3 loop spans 16 amino acids. Per germline, CDR1 SGHDN and CDR2 FVKESK. The ends lost 4 bases at V and 7 bases at J; junction bases unmatched: 8. The DNA of the CDR3 is TGTGCCAGCAGCCCAGGACTAGCGGGAGGGCCTCGTGAGCAGTACTTC. Translating it yields CASSPGLAGGPREQYF.

V is TRBV11-2 and J is TRBJ2-1; D gene ambiguous. Trimming pared 2 bases from V and 7 bases from J, leaving 9 bases between. The CDR3 loop spans 13 amino acids. The germline V gene has CDR1 SGHAT and CDR2 FQNNGV. The CDR3 coding sequence is TGTGCCAGCAGCTTACTAGGAACTAATGAGCAGTTCTTC. Translation gives CASSLLGTNEQFF. The variable domain in full, with the rest retrieved from reference TRBV11-2 and TRBJ2-1, is EAGVAQSPRYKIIEKRQSVAFWCNPISGHATLYWYQQILGQGPKLLIQFQNNGVVDDSQLPKDRFSAERLKGVDSTLKIQPAKLEDSAVYLCASSLLGTNEQFFGPGTRLTVL.